Listed below are T cell receptor beta chains from one sample, sequenced in a study of regulatory T cells in long-lasting Graves disease. TCRdb reanalysed the multiplex PCR reads using MiXCR and keeps one entry per CDR3 protein. The repertoire holds roughly 350,000 distinct CDR3 sequences, with 15% to 20% as singletons. The sample also formed part of further work on T cells in Graves' hyperthyroidism and ophthalmopathy.

The sequencing used peripheral blood mononuclear cells (PBMCs), collected at new diagnosis, from a patient treated with antithyroid drugs. All receptors derive from a woman in her late teens or twenties with Graves disease. Both conserved end residues are part of each CDR3. D genes are given only for firm matches. Size is stated for part of the rows, as once, few or many counts, or as a class when the clone is expanded.

TRBD2	-	TRBJ2-1	TRBV20-1	TGCAGTGGCGGACTAGCGGGACACAATGAGCAGTTCTTC	CSGGLAGHNEQFF
-	few	TRBJ1-4	TRBV20-1	TGCAGTGCTAGGGTACGGAATCGGAGGGAAAAACTGTTTTTT	CSARVRNRREKLFF
TRBD1	many	TRBJ1-1	TRBV6-1	TGTGCCAGCAGGTCGGACAGGGGCCCTGGAGCTGAAGCTTTCTTT	CASRSDRGPGAEAFF
-	many	TRBJ2-5	TRBV3-1	TGTGCCAGCAGCCAAGCGAACGCGCAACAAGAGACCCAGTACTTC	CASSQANAQQETQYF
-	-	TRBJ1-4	TRBV9	TGTGCCAGCAGCGTAGGGCAGGGAGTTCAAAGAATTAATGAAAAACTGTTTTTT	CASSVGQGVQRINEKLFF
-	few	TRBJ1-2	TRBV5-8	TGTGCCAGCAGCTTGGACCGTGGCGGCTTCTATGGCTACACCTTC	CASSLDRGGFYGYTF
-	-	TRBJ1-5	TRBV2	TGTGCCAGCAGTGTGTTGGGTAGCAATCAGCCCCAGCATTTT	CASSVLGSNQPQHF
-	many	TRBJ2-7	TRBV11-2	TGTGCCAGCAGCTTAGATAAACGGGCCCCACCCTACGAGCAGTACTTC	CASSLDKRAPPYEQYF
-	many	TRBJ2-1	TRBV15	TGTGCCACCAGCAGAACGCCTGGGACGGGGGATGAGCAGTTCTTC	CATSRTPGTGDEQFF
TRBD1	many	TRBJ2-2	TRBV6-2/TRBV6-3	TGTGCCAGCAGAATCTTTCCGGGACAGGGGGTCGGGGAGCTGTTTTTT	CASRIFPGQGVGELFF
-	many	TRBJ2-1	TRBV12-3/TRBV12-4	TGTGCCAGCAGAGGGGGGACAGAATATTTCTACAATGAGCAGTTCTTC	CASRGGTEYFYNEQFF
-	many	TRBJ1-5	TRBV27	TGTGCCAGCAGTCCTTCTGGCGGGGGCTATCAGCCCCAGCATTTT	CASSPSGGGYQPQHF
-	many	TRBJ2-7	TRBV14	TGTGCCAGCAGAGCAAGGGGAGACTACGAGCAGTACTTC	CASRARGDYEQYF
-	many	TRBJ1-6	TRBV3-1	TGTGCCAGCAGCCAAGTTCAGGGGTCGACCCTCCACTTT	CASSQVQGSTLHF
-	-	TRBJ1-5	TRBV12-3/TRBV12-4	TGTGCCAGCAGTCCCCAGGCAGGCGGGAATCAGCCCCAGCATTTT	CASSPQAGGNQPQHF
TRBD2	many	TRBJ2-1	TRBV7-9	TGTGCCAGCAGCTTAGTAGGACTAGCGGGTCTCTACAATGAGCAGTTCTTC	CASSLVGLAGLYNEQFF
-	-	TRBJ2-5	TRBV5-5	TGTGCCAGCAGACGAGGCAGAGAGACCCAGTACTTC	CASRRGRETQYF